These T cell receptor beta chains were read from a single sample in a study of siplizumab effects on memory and regulatory T cells. The protocol was immunoSEQ multiplex PCR, while the TCRdb copy is restricted to in-frame clones and leaves out a portion. The sample lists 50,000 to 75,000 clones; around 96% were seen once. The sequencing sample was made of naive CD8+ T cells sorted from blood. These receptors were collected from a human donor in good health. CDR3s include the opening cysteine and the closing phenylalanine or tryptophan. The D gene is left open where the match is weak. Clone sizes are given selectively: once, few, many, or a class where the clone is expanded.

V,size,D,length,J,CDR3,DNA
TRBV19,.,TRBD1,12,TRBJ2-7,CASGTGAYEQYF,TGTGCTTCCGGGACAGGGGCCTACGAGCAGTACTTC
TRBV6-1,.,.,15,TRBJ2-1,CASRVPGTMNNEQFF,TGTGCCAGCAGGGTACCCGGGACAATGAACAATGAGCAGTTCTTC
TRBV4-3,.,TRBD2,16,TRBJ2-2,CASSTGLAGGAGELFF,TGCGCCAGCAGCACGGGACTAGCGGGGGGGGCCGGGGAGCTGTTTTTT
TRBV7-3,few,TRBD1,14,TRBJ1-1,CASSFGTGTGEAFF,TGTGCCAGCAGCTTCGGGACAGGGACTGGTGAAGCTTTCTTT
TRBV5-6,.,.,13,TRBJ2-7,CASSFGSSYEQYF,TGTGCCAGCAGCTTCGGGTCTTCCTACGAGCAGTACTTC
TRBV11-2,.,TRBD1,15,TRBJ2-3,CASSPRTGLTDTQYF,TGTGCCAGCAGCCCGCGGACAGGCCTCACAGATACGCAGTATTTT
TRBV9,.,TRBD2,14,TRBJ2-7,CASSPFLAGDEQYF,TGTGCCAGCAGCCCATTCTTGGCGGGAGACGAGCAGTACTTC
TRBV28,.,TRBD1,17,TRBJ1-2,CASSFSTGAAYPSGYTF,TGTGCCAGCAGTTTCTCAACAGGGGCCGCTTACCCCAGTGGCTACACCTTC
TRBV5-1,.,.,13,TRBJ2-5,CASSLDPEETQYF,TGCGCCAGCAGCTTGGACCCAGAGGAGACCCAGTACTTC
TRBV6-4,.,.,15,TRBJ1-6,CASSDSGPYNSPLHF,TGTGCCAGCAGTGACTCGGGACCGTATAATTCACCCCTCCACTTT
TRBV21-1,.,.,19,TRBJ1-5,CASSKARGTGNRSAQPQHF,TGTGCCAGCAGCAAAGCTAGGGGGACAGGAAATAGGTCGGCTCAGCCCCAGCATTTT
TRBV9,.,.,12,TRBJ1-2,CASSVQGYGYTF,TGTGCCAGCAGCGTACAGGGCTATGGCTACACCTTC
TRBV5-8,.,.,15,TRBJ1-5,CASSLPRLSNQPQHF,TGTGCCAGCAGCTTGCCCAGGTTAAGCAATCAGCCCCAGCATTTT
TRBV4-1,.,.,14,TRBJ2-1,CASSQPLGDNEQFF,TGCGCCAGCAGCCAACCACTAGGAGACAATGAGCAGTTCTTC
TRBV28,few,.,14,TRBJ1-2,CASSLDGPNYGYTF,TGTGCCAGCAGTTTAGATGGCCCGAACTATGGCTACACCTTC
TRBV7-2,.,TRBD1,17,TRBJ2-5,CASSLTSRQGNRETQYF,TGTGCCAGCAGCTTAACCTCTAGACAGGGTAATAGAGAGACCCAGTACTTC
TRBV19,.,.,13,TRBJ1-5,CASNNGANQPQHF,TGTGCCAGTAATAATGGGGCCAATCAGCCCCAGCATTTT
TRBV11-2,.,TRBD2,14,TRBJ2-7,CASSLGGGPREQYF,TGTGCCAGCAGCTTAGGGGGAGGGCCTCGCGAGCAGTACTTC
TRBV5-4,.,TRBD1,16,TRBJ1-2,CASSLWGQTSNYGYTF,TGTGCCAGCAGCTTGTGGGGACAGACTTCTAACTATGGCTACACCTTC
TRBV5-1,.,.,14,TRBJ2-7,CASSLGQTSYEQYF,TGCGCCAGCAGTCTGGGCCAGACCTCATACGAGCAGTACTTC
TRBV6-6,.,TRBD2,15,TRBJ2-3,CASTPSGGAPDTQYF,TGTGCCAGCACCCCTAGCGGGGGGGCCCCAGATACGCAGTATTTT
TRBV15,.,.,12,TRBJ2-7,CATSRVGYEQYF,TGTGCCACCAGCAGGGTCGGTTACGAGCAGTACTTC
TRBV30,.,TRBD1,14,TRBJ1-6,CAWSVVGTGSPLHF,TGTGCCTGGAGTGTGGTTGGGACAGGGTCACCCCTCCACTTT
TRBV28,few,.,15,TRBJ1-1,CASSPRQFLNTEAFF,TGTGCCAGCAGTCCAAGACAGTTTCTGAACACTGAAGCTTTCTTT
TRBV5-1,.,.,12,TRBJ1-1,CASSDSGTEAFF,TGCGCCAGCAGCGACTCCGGGACAGAAGCTTTCTTT
TRBV7-2,.,.,11,TRBJ2-1,CASWGVDEQFF,TGTGCCAGCTGGGGGGTGGATGAGCAGTTCTTC
TRBV4-2,.,.,14,TRBJ1-3,CASSPTGSGNTIYF,TGTGCCAGCAGCCCGACAGGAAGTGGAAACACCATATATTTT
TRBV10-1,.,TRBD2,17,TRBJ2-1,CASSALAGTCSYNEQFF,TGCGCCAGCAGTGCTCTAGCGGGGACCTGCTCCTACAATGAGCAGTTCTTC
TRBV28,once,.,15,TRBJ2-3,CASSLASANTDTQYF,TGTGCCAGCAGTTTAGCTAGCGCTAACACAGATACGCAGTATTTT
TRBV11-2,.,.,14,TRBJ2-2,CASSRSVGTGELFF,TGTGCCAGCAGCCGTTCAGTGGGCACCGGGGAGCTGTTTTTT
TRBV5-1,.,.,13,TRBJ2-1,CASSPDSYNEQFF,TGCGCCAGCAGCCCGGACTCCTACAATGAGCAGTTCTTC
TRBV7-9,.,TRBD2,15,TRBJ2-5,CASSLAGGASETQYF,TGTGCCAGCAGCTTAGCCGGGGGGGCCAGCGAGACCCAGTACTTC
TRBV7-3,.,.,15,TRBJ2-1,CASSVSGTPGDEQFF,TGTGCCAGCAGCGTATCCGGGACGCCGGGCGATGAGCAGTTCTTC
TRBV4-1,once,.,13,TRBJ2-3,CASSQVKGDTQYF,TGCGCCAGCAGCCAAGTGAAGGGGGATACGCAGTATTTT
TRBV10-1,.,.,15,TRBJ2-3,CASSESVAGTDTQYF,TGCGCCAGCAGTGAGTCCGTGGCAGGCACAGATACGCAGTATTTT
TRBV4-3,.,TRBD1,18,TRBJ2-7,CASSQDRIGQGAWDEQYF,TGCGCCAGCAGCCAAGATCGCATAGGACAGGGGGCGTGGGACGAGCAGTACTTC
TRBV7-2,.,TRBD2,15,TRBJ2-7,CASSWGLAGTYEQYF,TGTGCCAGCAGCTGGGGACTAGCGGGGACCTACGAGCAGTACTTC
TRBV7-9,.,TRBD1,12,TRBJ1-2,CATPTGLDGYTF,TGTGCCACCCCGACAGGGTTGGATGGCTACACCTTC
TRBV6-6,.,.,12,TRBJ2-1,CASRGVRNEQFF,TGTGCCAGCAGGGGGGTACGGAATGAGCAGTTCTTC
TRBV6-1,.,.,14,TRBJ1-5,CASSDRRGNQPQHF,TGTGCCAGCAGCGACAGAAGAGGCAATCAGCCCCAGCATTTT
TRBV30,once,.,15,TRBJ1-3,CACWEGGTSGNTIYF,TGTGCCTGTTGGGAGGGGGGCACCTCTGGAAACACCATATATTTT
TRBV7-9,.,.,14,TRBJ2-5,CASSRDGSWETQYF,TGTGCCAGCAGCCGTGATGGATCGTGGGAGACCCAGTACTTC
TRBV4-2,once,.,14,TRBJ1-2,CASSLQGGNYGYTF,TGTGCCAGCAGCTTGCAAGGAGGTAACTATGGCTACACCTTC
TRBV27,.,TRBD1,16,TRBJ2-7,CASMAVFEGATYEQYF,TGTGCCAGCATGGCCGTTTTTGAGGGGGCCACCTACGAGCAGTACTTC
TRBV25-1,.,.,11,TRBJ2-7,CASSEGAEQYF,TGTGCCAGCAGTGAAGGTGCCGAGCAGTACTTC
TRBV27,.,TRBD1,14,TRBJ2-7,CGTKDEQGAYEQYF,TGTGGCACCAAGGATGAGCAGGGGGCCTACGAGCAGTACTTC
TRBV29-1,.,.,14,TRBJ2-1,CSVQDGTSYNEQFF,TGCAGCGTCCAGGACGGGACCTCTTACAATGAGCAGTTCTTC
TRBV2,.,.,14,TRBJ1-4,CASSEGVNNEKLFF,TGTGCCAGCAGTGAAGGGGTTAATAATGAAAAACTGTTTTTT
TRBV5-6,.,TRBD2,18,TRBJ2-2,CASSGGLAVIVNTGELFF,TGTGCCAGCAGCGGGGGACTAGCGGTGATAGTTAACACCGGGGAGCTGTTTTTT
TRBV4-1,.,.,19,TRBJ1-5,CASSQDGAGEGGSNQPQHF,TGCGCCAGCAGCCAAGATGGGGCAGGGGAAGGAGGGAGCAATCAGCCCCAGCATTTT